This T cell receptor beta chain was found in a study of T cells after posttransplantation cyclophosphamide. Whole-study findings and limits: TRB overlap between skin or GI tissue T cells and blood was limited. TRB clonality was highly associated with recipient CMV seropositivity and reactivation.

Details on this clone: Its specificity is not known.

V dropped 3 bases and J dropped 0; count of bases not matched to a gene: 0. Germline CDR1 MNHEY, CDR2 SMNVEV (reference sequence). This CDR3 is built from 14 residues. Libraries were prepared by immunoSEQ multiplex PCR; TCRdb keeps only in-frame clonotypes and omits some of them. The sample lists tens of thousands of clones, about 90% occurring once. The related graft donor's blood sample was taken on the day of bone marrow donation. Material for sequencing was PBMCs. The J gene is TRBJ2-3, the V gene TRBV27; TRBD2 aligns across 7 bases. The clonotype originates from a woman in her forties or fifties in good health and a related stem cell transplant donor. The CDR3 bases are TGTGCCAGCAGTTTTAGCGGGAGCACAGATACGCAGTATTTT. This codes for CASSFSGSTDTQYF.